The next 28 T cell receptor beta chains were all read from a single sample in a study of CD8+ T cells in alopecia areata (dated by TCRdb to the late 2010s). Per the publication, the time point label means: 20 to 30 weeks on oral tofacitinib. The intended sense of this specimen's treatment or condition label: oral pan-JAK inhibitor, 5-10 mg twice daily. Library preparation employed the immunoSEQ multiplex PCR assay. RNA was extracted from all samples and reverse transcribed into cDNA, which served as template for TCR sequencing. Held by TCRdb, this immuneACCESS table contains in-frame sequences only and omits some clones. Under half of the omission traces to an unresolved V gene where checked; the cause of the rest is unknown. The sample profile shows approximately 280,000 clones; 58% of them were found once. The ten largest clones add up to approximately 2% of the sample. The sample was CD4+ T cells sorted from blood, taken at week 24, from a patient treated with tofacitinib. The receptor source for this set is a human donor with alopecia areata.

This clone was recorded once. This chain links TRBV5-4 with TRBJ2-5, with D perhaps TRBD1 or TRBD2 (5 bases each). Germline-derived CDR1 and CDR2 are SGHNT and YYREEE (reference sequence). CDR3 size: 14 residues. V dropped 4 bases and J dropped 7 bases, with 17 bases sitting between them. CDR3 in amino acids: CASSLAGTEWTQYF. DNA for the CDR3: TGTGCCAGCAGCCTGGCCGGGACGGAGTGGACCCAGTACTTC.

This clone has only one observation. CDR3 protein: CASSLPGDRSYEQYF. The CDR3, as DNA: TGTGCCAGCAGTTTACCGGGGGACCGCTCCTACGAGCAGTACTTC. The rearrangement uses TRBV28 and TRBJ2-7; D is possibly TRBD2 (6 bases). CDR1 is MDHEN, CDR2 SYDVKM, per germline. The CDR3 covers 15 residues. V gave up 2 bases and J gave up 0 bases, with 11 bases separating them.

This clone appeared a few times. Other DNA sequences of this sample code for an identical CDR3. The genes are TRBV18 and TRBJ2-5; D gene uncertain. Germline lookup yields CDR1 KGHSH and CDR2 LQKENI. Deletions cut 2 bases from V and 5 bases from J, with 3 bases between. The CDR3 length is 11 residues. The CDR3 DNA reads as TGTGCCAGCTCACCAAAGGAGACCCAGTACTTC. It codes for CASSPKETQYF.

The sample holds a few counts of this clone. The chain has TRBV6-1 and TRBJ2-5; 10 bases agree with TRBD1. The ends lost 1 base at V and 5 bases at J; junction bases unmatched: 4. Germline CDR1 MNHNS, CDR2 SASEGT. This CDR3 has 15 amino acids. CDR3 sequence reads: CASSEVGQGVETQYF. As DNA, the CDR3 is TGTGCCAGCAGTGAAGTAGGACAGGGGGTCGAGACCCAGTACTTC.

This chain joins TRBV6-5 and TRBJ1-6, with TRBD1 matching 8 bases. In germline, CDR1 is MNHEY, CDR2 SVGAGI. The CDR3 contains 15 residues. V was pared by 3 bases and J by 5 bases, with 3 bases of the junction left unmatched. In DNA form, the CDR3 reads TGTGCCAGCAGTTATCGGACAGGGCATAATTCACCCCTCCACTTT. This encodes CASSYRTGHNSPLHF.

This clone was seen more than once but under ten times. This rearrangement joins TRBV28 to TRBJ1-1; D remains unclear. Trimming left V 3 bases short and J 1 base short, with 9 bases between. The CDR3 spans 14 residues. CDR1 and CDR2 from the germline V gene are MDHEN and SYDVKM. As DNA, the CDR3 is TGTGCCAGCAGTTTGACGGTCCGGAACACTGAAGCTTTCTTT. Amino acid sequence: CASSLTVRNTEAFF.

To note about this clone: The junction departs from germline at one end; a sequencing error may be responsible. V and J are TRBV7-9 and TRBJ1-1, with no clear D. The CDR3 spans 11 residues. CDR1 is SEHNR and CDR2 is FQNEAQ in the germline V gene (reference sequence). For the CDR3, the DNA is TGTGCCAGCAGCTTAACGAAGCCAAAACCCTTT. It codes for CASSLTKPKPF.

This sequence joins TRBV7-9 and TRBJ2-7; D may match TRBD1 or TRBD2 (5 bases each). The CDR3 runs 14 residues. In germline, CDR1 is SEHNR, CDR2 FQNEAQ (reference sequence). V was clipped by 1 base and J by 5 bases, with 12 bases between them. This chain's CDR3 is CASSLVGGFDEQYF. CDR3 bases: TGTGCCAGCAGCTTAGTTGGGGGTTTCGACGAGCAGTACTTC.

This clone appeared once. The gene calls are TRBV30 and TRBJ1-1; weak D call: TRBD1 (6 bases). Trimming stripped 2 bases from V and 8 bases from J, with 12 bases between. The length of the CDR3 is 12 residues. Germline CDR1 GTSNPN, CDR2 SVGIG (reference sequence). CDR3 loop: CAWSSDRPEAFF. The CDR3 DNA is TGTGCCTGGAGTTCAGACAGGCCCGAAGCTTTCTTT.

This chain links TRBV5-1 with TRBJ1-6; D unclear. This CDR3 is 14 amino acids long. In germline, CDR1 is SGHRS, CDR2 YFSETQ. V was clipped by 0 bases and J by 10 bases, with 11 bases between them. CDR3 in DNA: TGCGCCAGCAGCTTGGCGGGGAGAGGGTCACCCCTCCACTTT. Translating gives CASSLAGRGSPLHF. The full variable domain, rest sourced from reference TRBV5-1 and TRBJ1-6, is KAGVTQTPRYLIKTRGQQVTLSCSPISGHRSVSWYQQTPGQGLQFLFEYFSETQRNKGNFPGRFSGRQFSNSRSEMNVSTLELGDSALYLCASSLAGRGSPLHFGNGTRLTVT.

In DNA form, the CDR3 reads TGCGCCAGCAGCTTGGGACAGGGGGTCGGCGAGCAGTACTTC. Amino acids: CASSLGQGVGEQYF. The rearrangement joins TRBV5-1 to TRBJ2-7, with 9 nucleotides matching TRBD1. Per the germline V gene, CDR1 is SGHRS and CDR2 is YFSETQ. The CDR3 is made up of 14 amino acids. The ends lost 0 bases at V and 6 bases at J; junction bases unmatched: 4.

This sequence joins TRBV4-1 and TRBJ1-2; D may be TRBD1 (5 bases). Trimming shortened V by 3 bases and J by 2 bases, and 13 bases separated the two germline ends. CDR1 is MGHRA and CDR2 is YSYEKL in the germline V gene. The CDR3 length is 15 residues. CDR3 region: CASSHNQGGNYGYTF. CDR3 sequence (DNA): TGCGCCAGCAGCCACAACCAGGGCGGCAACTATGGCTACACCTTC.

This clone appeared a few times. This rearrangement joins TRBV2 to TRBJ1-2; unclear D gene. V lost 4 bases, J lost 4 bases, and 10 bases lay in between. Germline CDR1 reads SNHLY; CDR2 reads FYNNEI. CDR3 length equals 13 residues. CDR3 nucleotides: TGTGCCAGCAGTGTGTCAGACCGCTATGGCTACACCTTC. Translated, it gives CASSVSDRYGYTF.

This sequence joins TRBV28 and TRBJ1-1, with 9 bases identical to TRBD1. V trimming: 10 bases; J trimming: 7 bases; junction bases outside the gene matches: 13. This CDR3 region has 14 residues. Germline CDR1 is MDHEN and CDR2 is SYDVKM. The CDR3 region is CATDILVDRGEAFF. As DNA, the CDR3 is TGTGCCACCGATATCCTAGTGGACAGGGGTGAAGCTTTCTTT. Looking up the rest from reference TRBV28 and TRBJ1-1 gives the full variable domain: DVKVTQSSRYLVKRTGEKVFLECVQDMDHENMFWYRQDPGLGLRLIYFSYDVKMKEKGDIPEGYSVSREKKERFSLILESASTNQTSMYLCATDILVDRGEAFFGQGTRLTVV.

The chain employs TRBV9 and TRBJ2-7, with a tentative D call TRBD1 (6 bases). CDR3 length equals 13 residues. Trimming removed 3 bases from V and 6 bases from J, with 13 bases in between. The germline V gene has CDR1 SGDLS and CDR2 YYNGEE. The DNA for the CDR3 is TGTGCCAGCAGCGGAGTTACAGGGTTCGAGCAGTACTTC. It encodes CASSGVTGFEQYF.

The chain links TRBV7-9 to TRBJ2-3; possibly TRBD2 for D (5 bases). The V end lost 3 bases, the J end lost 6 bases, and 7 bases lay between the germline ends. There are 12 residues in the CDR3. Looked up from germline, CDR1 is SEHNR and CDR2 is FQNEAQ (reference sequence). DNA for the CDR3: TGTGCCAGCAGCTTGTCGGGGGATACGCAGTATTTT. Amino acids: CASSLSGDTQYF. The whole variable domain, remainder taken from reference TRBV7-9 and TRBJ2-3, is DTGVSQNPRHKITKRGQNVTFRCDPISEHNRLYWYRQTLGQGPEFLTYFQNEAQLEKSRLLSDRFSAERPKGSFSTLEIQRTEQGDSAMYLCASSLSGDTQYFGPGTRLTVL.

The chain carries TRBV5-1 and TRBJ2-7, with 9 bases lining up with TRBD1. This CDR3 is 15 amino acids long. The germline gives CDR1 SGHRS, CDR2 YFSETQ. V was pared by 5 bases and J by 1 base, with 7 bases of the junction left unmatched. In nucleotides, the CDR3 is TGCGCCAGCAGGCAGGGACAGGGTAATTCCTACGAGCAGTACTTC. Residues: CASRQGQGNSYEQYF.

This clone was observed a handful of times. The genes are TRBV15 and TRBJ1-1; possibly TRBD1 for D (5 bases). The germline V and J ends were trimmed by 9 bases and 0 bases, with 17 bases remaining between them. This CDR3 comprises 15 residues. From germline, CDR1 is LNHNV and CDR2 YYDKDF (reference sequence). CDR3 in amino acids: CATSAWDFMNTEAFF. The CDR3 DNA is TGTGCCACGAGCGCCTGGGACTTCATGAACACTGAAGCTTTCTTT.

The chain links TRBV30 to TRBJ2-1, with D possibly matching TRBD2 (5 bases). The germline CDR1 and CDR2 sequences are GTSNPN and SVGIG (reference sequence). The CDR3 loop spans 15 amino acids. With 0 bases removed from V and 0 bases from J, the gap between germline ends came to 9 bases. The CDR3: CAWSVQTISYNEQFF. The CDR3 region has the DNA TGTGCCTGGAGTGTACAGACTATCTCCTACAATGAGCAGTTCTTC.

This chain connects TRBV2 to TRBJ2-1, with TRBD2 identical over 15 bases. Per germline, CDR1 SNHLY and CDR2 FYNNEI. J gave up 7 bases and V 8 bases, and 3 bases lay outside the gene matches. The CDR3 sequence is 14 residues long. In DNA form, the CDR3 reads TGTGCCAGCGGGACTAGCGGGGGGCCAAATGAGCAGTTCTTC. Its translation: CASGTSGGPNEQFF.

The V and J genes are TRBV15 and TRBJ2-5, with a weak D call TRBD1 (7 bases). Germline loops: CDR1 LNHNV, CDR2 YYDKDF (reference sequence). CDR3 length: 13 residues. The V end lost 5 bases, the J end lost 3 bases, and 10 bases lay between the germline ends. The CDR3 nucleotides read TGTGCCACCAGCGGCGGGACAGAAGAGACCCAGTACTTC. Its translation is CATSGGTEETQYF.

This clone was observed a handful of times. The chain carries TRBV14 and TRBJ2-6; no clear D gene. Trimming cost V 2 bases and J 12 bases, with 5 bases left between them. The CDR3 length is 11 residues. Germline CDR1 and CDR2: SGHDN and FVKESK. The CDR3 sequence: CASSQSSVLTF. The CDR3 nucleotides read TGTGCCAGCAGCCAATCGTCCGTCCTGACTTTC.

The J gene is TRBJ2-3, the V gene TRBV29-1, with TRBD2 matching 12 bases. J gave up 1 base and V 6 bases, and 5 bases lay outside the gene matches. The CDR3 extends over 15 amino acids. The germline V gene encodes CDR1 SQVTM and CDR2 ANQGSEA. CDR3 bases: TGCAGCGTCGCGGGACTAGCGGGCCGCACAGATACGCAGTATTTT. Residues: CSVAGLAGRTDTQYF.

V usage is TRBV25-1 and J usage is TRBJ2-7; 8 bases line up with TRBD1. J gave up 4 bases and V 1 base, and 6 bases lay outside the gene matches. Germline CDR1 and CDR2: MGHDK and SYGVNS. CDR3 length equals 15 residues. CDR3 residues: CASSEFDRGRYEQYF. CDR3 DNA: TGTGCCAGCAGTGAATTTGACAGGGGACGGTACGAGCAGTACTTC.

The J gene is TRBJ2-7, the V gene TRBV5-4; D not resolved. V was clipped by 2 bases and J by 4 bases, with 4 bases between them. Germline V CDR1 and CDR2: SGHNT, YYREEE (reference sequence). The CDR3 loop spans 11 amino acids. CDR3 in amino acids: CASSFGYEQYF. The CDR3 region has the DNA TGTGCCAGCAGCTTTGGGTACGAGCAGTACTTC. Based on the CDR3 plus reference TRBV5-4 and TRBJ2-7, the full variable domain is ETGVTQSPTHLIKTRGQQVTLRCSSQSGHNTVSWYQQALGQGPQFIFQYYREEENGRGNFPPRFSGLQFPNYSSELNVNALELDDSALYLCASSFGYEQYFGPGTRLTVT.

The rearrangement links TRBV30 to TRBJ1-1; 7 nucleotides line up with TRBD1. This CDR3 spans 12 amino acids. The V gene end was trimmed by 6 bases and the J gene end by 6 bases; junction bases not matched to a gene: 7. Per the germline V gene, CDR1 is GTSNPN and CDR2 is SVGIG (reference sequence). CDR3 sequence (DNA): TGTGCCTGCACGTACAGGGGACCTGAAGCTTTCTTT. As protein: CACTYRGPEAFF.

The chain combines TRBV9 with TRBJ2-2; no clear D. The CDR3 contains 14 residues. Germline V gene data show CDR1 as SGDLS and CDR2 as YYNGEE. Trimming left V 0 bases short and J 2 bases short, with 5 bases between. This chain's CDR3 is CASSVGGNTGELFF. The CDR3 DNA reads TGTGCCAGCAGCGTAGGAGGCAACACCGGGGAGCTGTTTTTT.

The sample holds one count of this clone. In DNA form, the CDR3 reads TGCGCCAGCAGTCAATCGCCGACTGAAGCTTTCTTT. It yields the protein CASSQSPTEAFF. The V and J genes are TRBV23-1 and TRBJ1-1; D remains ambiguous. TRBV23-1 is reported as an ORF; its role is uncertain. The CDR3 loop spans 12 amino acids. Trimming took off 0 bases at V and 5 bases at J, with 4 bases between the two ends.